This T cell receptor (beta chain) was observed in a study of cytomegalovirus exposure and HLA in healthy donors listed by TCRdb under 2017. For context, the study as a whole: An earlier analysis of roughly 500 of the donors reported approximately 300 Gb of sequence data and some 110 million unique TCR beta sequences obtained from 150 million to 200 million T cells. The study combined high-throughput TCR immunosequencing, statistical association of individual TCRs with disease status, and machine learning to predict cytomegalovirus infection status. All discovery cohort repertoires had been generated on a single sequencing platform. The study was designed to test whether signatures of past pathogen exposure could be identified by cataloging public T cell receptors. An earlier analysis of approximately 500 of the donors applied high-throughput TCR beta sequencing to assess whether each TCR beta V gene segment acted as functional or pseudogenic. Using immunosequencing, the study profiled T cell repertoires from 640 or so subjects and related those repertoires to cytomegalovirus serostatus. Alongside the repertoire data, information on donor age, sex, ethnicity and CMV serostatus was compiled. Because of strong linkage in the cohort, 5 or 6 DR-DQ haplotypes were treated as single units for association and clustering. To study patterns of TCR occurrence, a later analysis re-analyzed previously published TCR beta repertoires from around 700 donors and added high-resolution HLA genotyping. The number of typed donors differed by locus: roughly 629-640 for A, B, C, DRB1 and DQB1; 500 to 550 for DQA1; 606 for DPA1; and some 430 for DPB1. Of the roughly 410 genotyped donors, 65% to 90% were placed in the genetic ancestry cluster associated with self-reported Caucasian donors. Genome-wide SNP genotypes for about 65% of the roughly 670 donors were used in a later genetic analysis, which treated that subset as a discovery cohort. Among around 400 genotyped donors of the cohort, an average of roughly 230,000 unique TCR beta nucleotide sequences was sequenced per donor, of which roughly 18% were non-productive. Besides the first cohort of some 670 subjects, a separate validation cohort made up of around 120 different subjects was used. The later analysis used no new phenotypic data to find candidate immune exposures, relying instead on TCR beta sequences and their occurrence across donors. HLA typing included class I and class II loci at four-digit resolution. An early release that covered 500 to 800 HLA-typed donors contained 250 to 350 gigabases of sequencing data and approximately 85 million unique TCR sequences.

General conclusions and limits of the study: Specific HLA alleles were associated with some 15,000 TCR beta sequences at a false discovery rate of 0.05 in a later analysis. Compared with the roughly 720-donor mean, donors in an Asian-associated ancestry cluster had fewer N-insertions in productive TCRs, according to a later genetic analysis. In a later analysis, HLA-associated TCR beta chains showed more clonal expansion and lower generation probabilities than non-associated chains that were equally common. Correlated functional status among segregating V segments might be attributable to linkage disequilibrium, but an unknown experimental factor could not be ruled out. In the study, approximately 160 TCR beta chains were listed as associated with cytomegalovirus. Presence/absence analyses assumed roughly uniform sequencing depth across donors, an assumption that may not hold. Assigning TCR associations to individual alleles was difficult when HLA alleles, especially DR and DQ, strongly co-occurred. Most CMV-associated TCR beta chains appeared to be HLA-restricted in a later analysis, and the HLA associations seemed to be driven largely by CMV exposure. Cytomegalovirus status was reported to be diagnosed by the classifier with high specificity and sensitivity in both the original and validation cohorts. Only TCR beta chains were sequenced in this cohort, and the absence of alpha or paired-chain data limited detectable features. The authors suggested that the approach could potentially be extended to other disease states and immunological phenotypes. Most TCR sequences were seen in very few donors, while some public TCRs were found in many individuals. A further reported finding was that TCR beta sequences accurately predicted the HLA-A and HLA-B alleles for most subjects in the first cohort. An earlier analysis of approximately 530 of the donors showed that most TCR beta V segments appeared in productive rearrangements either about 90% or about 30% of the time, which broadly matched IMGT annotations. In a later analysis, the rate of TCR association differed among HLA loci, with DRB1 alleles having the most associated TCRs and HLA-C alleles having the fewest. Because counts were too low, roughly 16 rarely observed V segments, including chromosome 9 orphons, were left out of the earlier analysis of 587 of the donors. In a later genetic analysis, a missense DCLRE1C variant was associated with V-gene and J-gene trimming of TCR beta chains, and the association was replicated in an independent cohort. In vitro tests confirmed that three of the cytomegalovirus-associated TCR beta chains recognize cytomegalovirus antigens. In a later analysis, several top co-occurrence clusters were reported to appear linked to parvovirus B19, influenza, CMV and Epstein-Barr virus. A cluster of highly shared sequence variants was judged likely to be a technical artifact of the sequencing pipeline. Because some donors lacked HLA typing at each locus, the association tests relied only on the typed subset. The only immune exposure information available for the cohort was CMV serostatus.

In total, over 600 healthy bone marrow donors made up the cohort. All cohort members were sampled while nominally healthy, although unrecorded immune exposures were likely present. The donor was CMV seronegative and belonged to the group of over 350 seronegative cohort members. A peripheral blood sample was provided by each donor, and peripheral blood mononuclear cells were used for TCR beta sequencing. Genomic DNA extraction from the blood cell samples was performed with the Qiagen DNeasy Blood Extraction Kit. The protocol used for the library was the immunoSEQ multiplex PCR assay. A mixture of 60 forward primers for TCR Vbeta segments and 13 reverse primers for TCR Jbeta segments was used in the multiplex PCR. The CDR3 region of rearranged TCR beta genes was amplified from genomic DNA with a multiplex PCR assay. Amplified TCR beta libraries were sequenced as 87-base-pair reads on the Illumina HiSeq System. In the authors' own workflow: In a later analysis, tens of millions of unique TCR beta chains were counted across the approximately 670 repertoires, and some 10 million of these chains were shared by at least two donors. A nearest-neighbor algorithm error-corrected the raw reads and collapsed the reads into unique sequences, merging closely related sequences to remove PCR and sequencing errors. Alignment of CDR3 sequences to IMGT reference sequences was used to assign V, D and J gene segments. For a sequence to be retained, at least a six-nucleotide match to both a V gene segment and a J gene segment was required. A rearrangement counted as productive if the CDR3 had no stop codons and remained in frame with V and J, and every other rearrangement counted as non-productive. CDR3 was defined according to IMGT convention as the region running from the second conserved V-encoded cysteine to the conserved J-encoded phenylalanine. In an earlier analysis of roughly 610 of the donors, sequences lacking an unambiguous match to a single V gene segment were excluded. An earlier analysis of 587 of the donors called V segments functional above 56.7% productive rearrangements and segregating when the between-donor standard deviation exceeded 5%. To diagnose cytomegalovirus status from the catalog of TCR beta chain sequences, a statistical classification framework was built. V and J gene assignment, in a later analysis, came from comparing TCR nucleotide sequences with IMGT/GENE-DB human TR gene sequences. The TCRdist pipeline was used in a later analysis to assign CDR3 sequences and most-parsimonious VDJ recombination scenarios. In a later analysis, every TCR beta chain was defined by the combination of its CDR3 amino acid sequence and its V-gene family, and reads without a unique V-gene family were dropped. To address suspected cross-contamination and a sequencing artifact, a later analysis removed several hundred highly shared, low-generation-probability nucleotide sequences. For each public chain, a later analysis derived a clonal expansion index from normalized ranks of inferred template counts within each repertoire. In a later analysis, generation probabilities were computed with a VDJ recombination model fitted to out-of-frame rearrangements, and the resulting probabilities were checked against IGoR. Hypergeometric tests were used in a later analysis to score TCR-TCR, TCR-HLA and TCR-CMV co-occurrence, with a repertoire-size bias correction applied to the TCR pairs. In a later analysis, false discovery rates were estimated by permuting HLA or CMV assignments 20 times. In a later analysis, co-occurring TCRs were grouped with DBSCAN, and TCRdist sequence similarity was added when clustering was performed within HLA-allele-positive subsets. For co-occurrence clustering, repertoires with fewer than 30,000 or more than 120,000 public chains were excluded, along with roughly 5 repertoires with anomalous nucleotide sharing. Not all clones reach the TCRdb copy of this immuneACCESS table, which keeps in-frame sequences only. Checked studies attribute under half of the gap to unresolved V genes and leave the rest unexplained. For V, J and clone size, that table is used; D and trimming come from the DNA. This sample is represented by 30,000 to 35,000 clones; 75% to 85% of them were singletons. Clones ranked in the top ten supply approximately 6% of the sample.

Details on this clone: Its antigen is unknown. No base qualities exist here, and no much larger clone lies one base off it.

The source is a male donor in good health and CMV-seronegative. Sequenced input: PBMCs.

The DNA sequence is TGCGCCAGCAGCTCAGGGGGGACAGGGGTCACTGAAGCTTTCTTT. This translates into CASSSGGTGVTEAFF. Here the chain combines TRBV5-1 and TRBJ1-1, with 10 junctional bases fitting TRBD1. In the germline V gene, CDR1 corresponds to SGHRS and CDR2 to YFSETQ. For this chain, trimming is 3 bases at the V end and 4 bases at the J end, and the number of junction bases without a gene match is 6. From the cysteine up to the phenylalanine, the CDR3 has a length of 15 residues. Of all the DNA, just the CDR3 is kept, 45 bases in frame from base 1.